This T cell receptor beta chain was recorded in a study of CXCR3-negative and CXCR3-positive naive CD8 T cells. Study observations and caveats: Naive cells that were CXCR3-positive had more hydrophobic TRB CDR3s (compared with CXCR3-negative naive cells).

CDR1 LGHNT and CDR2 FRNRAP come from the germline V gene. The CDR3 covers 17 residues. Via 5' RACE with UMI labels, TRB cDNA libraries were prepared. TCRdb re-called the 5' RACE reads and gives one entry per CDR3 protein, without DNA. This table lists 130,000 to 150,000 distinct CDR3 sequences. A word on this clonotype: What it recognizes is unknown.

The chain links TRBV12-5 to TRBJ2-3; absent DNA, TCRdb's TRBD2 call cannot be checked. This receptor was obtained from a human donor in good health. Some clones in this sample may be carry-over from other donors' samples. Input material: naive CXCR3+ CD8+ T cells from blood. Sample subset: CD45RO-CCR7+CD27+CD95- naive CD8+ T cells expressing CXCR3 (TNR3+). CDR3: CASGPPGLAASTDTQYF.